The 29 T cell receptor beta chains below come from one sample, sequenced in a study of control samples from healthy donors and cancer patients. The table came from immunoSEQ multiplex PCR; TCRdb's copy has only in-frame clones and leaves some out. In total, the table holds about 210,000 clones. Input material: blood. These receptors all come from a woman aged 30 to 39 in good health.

The CDR3 bases are TGTGCCAGCAGTTTACTAGTGAGCTCCTACAATGAGCAGTTCTTC. Protein product: CASSLLVSSYNEQFF. The rearrangement links TRBV28 to TRBJ2-1; D gene ambiguous. Trimming left V 2 bases short and J 0 bases short, with 8 bases between. The CDR3 extends over 15 amino acids. Germline V gene sequence: CDR1 MDHEN, CDR2 SYDVKM.

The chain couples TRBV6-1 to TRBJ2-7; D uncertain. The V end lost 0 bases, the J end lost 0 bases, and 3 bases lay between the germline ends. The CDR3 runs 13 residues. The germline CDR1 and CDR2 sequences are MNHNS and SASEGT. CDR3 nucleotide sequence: TGTGCCAGCAGTGAAGCTTACTCCTACGAGCAGTACTTC. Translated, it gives CASSEAYSYEQYF.

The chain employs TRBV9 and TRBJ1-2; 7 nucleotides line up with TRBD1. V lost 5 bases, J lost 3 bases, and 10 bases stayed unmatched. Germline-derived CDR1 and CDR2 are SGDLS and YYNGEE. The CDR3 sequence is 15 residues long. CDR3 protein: CASSAQGGPYYGYTF. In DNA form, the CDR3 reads TGTGCCAGCAGTGCTCAGGGGGGGCCTTACTATGGCTACACCTTC. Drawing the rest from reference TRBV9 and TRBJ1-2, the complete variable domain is DSGVTQTPKHLITATGQRVTLRCSPRSGDLSVYWYQQSLDQGLQFLIQYYNGEERAKGNILERFSAQQFPDLHSELNLSSLELGDSALYFCASSAQGGPYYGYTFGSGTRLTVV.

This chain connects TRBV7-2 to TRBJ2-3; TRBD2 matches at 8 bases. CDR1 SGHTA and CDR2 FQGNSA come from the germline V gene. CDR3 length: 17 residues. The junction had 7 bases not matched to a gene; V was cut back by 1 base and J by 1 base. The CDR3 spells CASSLGIGGGGTDTQYF. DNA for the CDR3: TGTGCCAGCAGCTTAGGAATCGGGGGGGGAGGCACAGATACGCAGTATTTT.

The CDR3 DNA reads as TGTGCCAGCCAGTCAGGGGGCGCGCATGAAAAACTGTTTTTT. Translating it yields CASQSGGAHEKLFF. V and J are TRBV6-5 and TRBJ1-4; the match to TRBD1 covers 8 bases. The germline CDR1 and CDR2 sequences are MNHEY and SVGAGI. Unmatched junction bases numbered 8, after V lost 8 bases and J lost 6 bases. This CDR3 region has 14 residues.

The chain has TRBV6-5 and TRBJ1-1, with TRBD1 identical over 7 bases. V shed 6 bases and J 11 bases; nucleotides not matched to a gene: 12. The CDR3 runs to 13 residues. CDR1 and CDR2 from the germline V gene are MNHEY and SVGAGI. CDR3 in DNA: TGTGCCAGCAGGCAGACAGGGTCATCGGGCGCTTTCTTT. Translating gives CASRQTGSSGAFF.

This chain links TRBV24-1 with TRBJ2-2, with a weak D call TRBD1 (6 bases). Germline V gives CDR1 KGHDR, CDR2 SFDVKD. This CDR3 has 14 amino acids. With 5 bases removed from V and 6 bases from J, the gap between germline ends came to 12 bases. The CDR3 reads CATSGGQGPGELFF. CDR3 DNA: TGTGCCACCAGTGGGGGGCAGGGTCCCGGGGAGCTGTTTTTT.

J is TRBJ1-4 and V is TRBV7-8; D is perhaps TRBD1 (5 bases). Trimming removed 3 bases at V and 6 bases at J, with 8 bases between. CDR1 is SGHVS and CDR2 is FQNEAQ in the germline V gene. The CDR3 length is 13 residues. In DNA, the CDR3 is TGTGCCAGCAGCTTCCGGGGGGATGAAAAACTGTTTTTT. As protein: CASSFRGDEKLFF.

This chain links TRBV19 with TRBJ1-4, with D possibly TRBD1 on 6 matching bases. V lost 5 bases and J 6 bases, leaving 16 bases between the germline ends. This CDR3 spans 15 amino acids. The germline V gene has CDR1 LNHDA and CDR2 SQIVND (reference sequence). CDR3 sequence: CASSPTDRLDEKLFF. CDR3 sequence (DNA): TGTGCCAGTAGTCCCACTGACAGGCTGGATGAAAAACTGTTTTTT.

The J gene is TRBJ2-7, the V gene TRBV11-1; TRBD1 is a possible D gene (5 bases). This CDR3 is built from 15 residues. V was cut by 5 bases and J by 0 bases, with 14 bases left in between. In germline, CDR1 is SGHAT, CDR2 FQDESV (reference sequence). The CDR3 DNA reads TGTGCCAGCAGCCCCCTGACAGCGAACTCCTACGAGCAGTACTTC. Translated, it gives CASSPLTANSYEQYF.

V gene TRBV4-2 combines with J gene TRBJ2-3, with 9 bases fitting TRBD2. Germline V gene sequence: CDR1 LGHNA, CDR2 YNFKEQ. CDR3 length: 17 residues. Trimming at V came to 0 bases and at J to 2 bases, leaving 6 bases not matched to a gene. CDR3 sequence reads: CASSQESSGGITDTQYF. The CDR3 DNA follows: TGTGCCAGCAGCCAAGAGTCGAGCGGGGGGATCACAGATACGCAGTATTTT.

DNA for the CDR3: TGTGCCAGCAGCCCCCCGGCCCAAGAGACCCAGTACTTC. It codes for CASSPPAQETQYF. The chain is built from TRBV12-3 or TRBV12-4 and TRBJ2-5; D is unresolved. The V gene lost 6 bases and the J gene lost 1 base, with 9 bases spanning the gap. The CDR3 loop spans 13 amino acids.

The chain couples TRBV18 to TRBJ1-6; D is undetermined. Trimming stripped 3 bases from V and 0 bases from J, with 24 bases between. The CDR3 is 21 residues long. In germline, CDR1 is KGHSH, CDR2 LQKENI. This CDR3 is CASSPKNPPDPGASYNSPLHF. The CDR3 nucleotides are TGTGCCAGCTCACCGAAAAATCCTCCGGATCCAGGAGCCTCCTATAATTCACCCCTCCACTTT.

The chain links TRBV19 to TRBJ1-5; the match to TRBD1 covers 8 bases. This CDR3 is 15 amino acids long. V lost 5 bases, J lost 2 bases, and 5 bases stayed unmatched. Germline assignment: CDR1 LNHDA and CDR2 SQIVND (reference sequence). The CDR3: CASSHQGAGNQPQHF. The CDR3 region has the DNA TGTGCCAGTAGTCATCAGGGGGCAGGCAATCAGCCCCAGCATTTT.

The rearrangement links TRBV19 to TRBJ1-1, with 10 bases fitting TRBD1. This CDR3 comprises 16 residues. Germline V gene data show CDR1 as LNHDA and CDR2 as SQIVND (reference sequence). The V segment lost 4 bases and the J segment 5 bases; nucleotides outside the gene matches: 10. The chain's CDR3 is CASSSHRDRGGTEAFF. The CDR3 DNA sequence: TGTGCCAGTAGTAGTCACCGGGACAGGGGCGGGACTGAAGCTTTCTTT. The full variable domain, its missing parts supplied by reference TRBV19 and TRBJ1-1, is DGGITQSPKYLFRKEGQNVTLSCEQNLNHDAMYWYRQDPGQGLRLIYYSQIVNDFQKGDIAEGYSVSREKKESFPLTVTSAQKNPTAFYLCASSSHRDRGGTEAFFGQGTRLTVV.

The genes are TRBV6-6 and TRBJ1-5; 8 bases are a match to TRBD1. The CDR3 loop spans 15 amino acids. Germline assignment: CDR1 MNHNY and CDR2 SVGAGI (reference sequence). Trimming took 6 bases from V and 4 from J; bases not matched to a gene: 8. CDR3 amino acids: CASSPGQGSNQPQHF. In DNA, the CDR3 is TGTGCCAGCAGCCCTGGACAGGGCTCTAATCAGCCCCAGCATTTT.

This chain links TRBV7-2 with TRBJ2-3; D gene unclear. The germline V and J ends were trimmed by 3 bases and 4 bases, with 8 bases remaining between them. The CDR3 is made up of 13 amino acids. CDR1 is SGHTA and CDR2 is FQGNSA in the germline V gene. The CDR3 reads CASSLQAADTQYF. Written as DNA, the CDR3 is TGTGCCAGCAGCTTGCAGGCTGCAGATACGCAGTATTTT. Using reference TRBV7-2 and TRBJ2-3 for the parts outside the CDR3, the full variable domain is GAGVSQSPSNKVTEKGKDVELRCDPISGHTALYWYRQSLGQGLEFLIYFQGNSAPDKSGLPSDRFSAERTGGSVSTLTIQRTQQEDSAVYLCASSLQAADTQYFGPGTRLTVL.

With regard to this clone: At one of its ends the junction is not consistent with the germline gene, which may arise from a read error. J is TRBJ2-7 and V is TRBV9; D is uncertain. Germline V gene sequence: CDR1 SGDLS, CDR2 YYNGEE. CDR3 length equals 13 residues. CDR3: CVSSVGLSYEQYF. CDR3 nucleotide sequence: TGTGTCAGCAGCGTTGGGTTGTCCTACGAGCAGTACTTC. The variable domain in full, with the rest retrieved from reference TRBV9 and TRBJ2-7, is DSGVTQTPKHLITATGQRVTLRCSPRSGDLSVYWYQQSLDQGLQFLIQYYNGEERAKGNILERFSAQQFPDLHSELNLSSLELGDSALYFCVSSVGLSYEQYFGPGTRLTVT.

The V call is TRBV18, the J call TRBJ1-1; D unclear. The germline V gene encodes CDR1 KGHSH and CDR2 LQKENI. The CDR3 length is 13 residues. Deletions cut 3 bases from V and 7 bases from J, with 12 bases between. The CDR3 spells CASSPNDPIEAFF. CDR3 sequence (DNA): TGTGCCAGCTCACCCAACGACCCTATTGAAGCTTTCTTT.

The CDR3: CASSPPLVLVVAGGIYNEQFF. For the CDR3, the DNA is TGTGCCAGCAGCCCGCCCTTAGTATTAGTAGTAGCGGGGGGCATCTACAATGAGCAGTTCTTC. The chain couples TRBV6-2 or TRBV6-3 to TRBJ2-1, with 10 bases identical to TRBD2. Germline CDR1 MNHEY, CDR2 SVGEGT. The CDR3 is 21 amino acids. With 6 bases clipped from V and 3 bases from J, the junction kept 23 bases outside the gene matches.

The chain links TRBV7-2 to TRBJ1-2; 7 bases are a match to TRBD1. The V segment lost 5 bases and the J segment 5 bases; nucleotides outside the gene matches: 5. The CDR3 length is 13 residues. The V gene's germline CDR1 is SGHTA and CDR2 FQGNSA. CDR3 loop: CASSKDREYGYTF. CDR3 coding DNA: TGTGCCAGCAGCAAAGACAGGGAATATGGCTACACCTTC. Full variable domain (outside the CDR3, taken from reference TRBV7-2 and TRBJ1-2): GAGVSQSPSNKVTEKGKDVELRCDPISGHTALYWYRQSLGQGLEFLIYFQGNSAPDKSGLPSDRFSAERTGGSVSTLTIQRTQQEDSAVYLCASSKDREYGYTFGSGTRLTVV.

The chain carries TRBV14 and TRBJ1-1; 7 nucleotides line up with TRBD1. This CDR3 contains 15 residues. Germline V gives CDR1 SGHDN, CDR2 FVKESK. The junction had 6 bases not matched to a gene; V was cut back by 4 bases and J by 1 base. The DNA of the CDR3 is TGTGCCAGCAGCCCTACCGGGACAGCGAACACTGAAGCTTTCTTT. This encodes CASSPTGTANTEAFF.

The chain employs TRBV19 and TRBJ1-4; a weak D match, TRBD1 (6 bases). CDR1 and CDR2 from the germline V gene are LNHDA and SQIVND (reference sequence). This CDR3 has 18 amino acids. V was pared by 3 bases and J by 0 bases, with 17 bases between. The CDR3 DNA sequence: TGTGCCAGTAGTATTGGGGGCAGGAGGCCAGCAACTAATGAAAAACTGTTTTTT. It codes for CASSIGGRRPATNEKLFF.

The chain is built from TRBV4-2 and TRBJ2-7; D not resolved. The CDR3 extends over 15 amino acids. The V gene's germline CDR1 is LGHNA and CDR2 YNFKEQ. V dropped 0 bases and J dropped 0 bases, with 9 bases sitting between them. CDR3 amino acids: CASSQDRSGSYEQYF. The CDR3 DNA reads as TGTGCCAGCAGCCAAGATCGCAGTGGCTCCTACGAGCAGTACTTC.

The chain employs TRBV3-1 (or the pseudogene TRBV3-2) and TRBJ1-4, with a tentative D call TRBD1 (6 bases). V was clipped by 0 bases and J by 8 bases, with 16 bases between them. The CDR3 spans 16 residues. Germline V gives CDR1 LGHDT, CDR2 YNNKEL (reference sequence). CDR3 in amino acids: CASSQDLEGVREKLFF. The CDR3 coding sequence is TGTGCCAGCAGCCAAGATCTGGAGGGGGTAAGGGAAAAACTGTTTTTT.

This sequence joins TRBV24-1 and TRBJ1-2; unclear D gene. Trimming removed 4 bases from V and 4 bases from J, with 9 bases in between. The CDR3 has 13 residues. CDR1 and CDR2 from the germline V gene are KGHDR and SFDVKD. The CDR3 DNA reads TGTGCCACCAGTGAGGCTTATGCCTATGGCTACACCTTC. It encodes CATSEAYAYGYTF.

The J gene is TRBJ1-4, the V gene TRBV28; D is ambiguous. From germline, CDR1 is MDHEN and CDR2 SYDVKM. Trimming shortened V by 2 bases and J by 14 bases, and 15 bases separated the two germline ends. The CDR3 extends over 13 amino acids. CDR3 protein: CASSLIMSGGLFF. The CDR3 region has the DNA TGTGCCAGCAGTTTAATCATGAGTGGTGGGCTGTTTTTT.

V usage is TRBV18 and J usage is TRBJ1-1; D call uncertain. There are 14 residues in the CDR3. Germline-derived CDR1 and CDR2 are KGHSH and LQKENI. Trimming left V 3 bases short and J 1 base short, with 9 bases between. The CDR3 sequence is CASSPATGNTEAFF. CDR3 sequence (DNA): TGTGCCAGCTCACCGGCCACGGGGAACACTGAAGCTTTCTTT.

CDR3 region: CASSFGARETQYF. Written as DNA, the CDR3 is TGTGCCAGCAGTTTTGGGGCCAGGGAGACCCAGTACTTC. V gene TRBV27 combines with J gene TRBJ2-5; D is perhaps TRBD1 (5 bases). V shed 3 bases and J shed 5 bases, with 10 bases lying between them. CDR1 is MNHEY, CDR2 SMNVEV, per germline (reference sequence). The CDR3 has 13 residues.